The 25 T cell receptor beta chains below all came from one sample that was sequenced in a study of response to subunit inactivated influenza vaccine. TCRdb re-called the RT-PCR reads with MiXCR, one entry per CDR3 protein. Among some 850,000 distinct CDR3 sequences listed, around 20% were seen once. The sample was PBMCs from blood, taken approximately 5 days after vaccination. The receptors here all came from a man aged 45-65 years who received an inactivated influenza vaccine.

This clonotype showed up just a few times. This sequence joins TRBV18 and TRBJ2-5; no clear D gene. There are 13 residues in the CDR3. V was cut by 5 bases and J by 4 bases, with 11 bases left in between. The V gene's germline CDR1 is KGHSH and CDR2 LQKENI. The DNA for the CDR3 is TGTGCCAGCTCAGCGGACGGACGAGAGACCCAGTACTTC. Translation gives CASSADGRETQYF.

Comment on this clonotype: One junction end does not reproduce the germline sequence, and a read error may be involved. V and J are TRBV12-3 or TRBV12-4 and TRBJ2-1; TRBD2 aligns across 9 bases. The CDR3 has 16 amino acids. CDR3 DNA sequence: TGTGCCATCAGTATGCGAGCGGGAGGACCCTACAATGAGCAGTTCTTC. Encoded protein: CAISMRAGGPYNEQFF.

This clonotype occurred many times. The chain employs TRBV5-1 and TRBJ1-1; 10 bases agree with TRBD1. The length of the CDR3 is 14 residues. V lost 4 bases and J lost 7; bases outside the gene matches: 7. Germline lookup yields CDR1 SGHRS and CDR2 YFSETQ. CDR3 protein: CASSPDRGRGEAFF. DNA of the CDR3: TGCGCCAGCAGCCCTGACAGGGGGCGAGGTGAAGCTTTCTTT.

The chain is built from TRBV7-9 and TRBJ2-5; D uncertain. The CDR3 totals 14 residues. CDR1 and CDR2 (germline): SEHNR, FQNEAQ (reference sequence). Trimming took 5 bases from V and 4 from J, leaving 14 bases between them. The CDR3 DNA is TGTGCCAGCAGCCTAACCTCGGTCCCAGAGACCCAGTACTTC. Protein product: CASSLTSVPETQYF. Combining the CDR3 with reference TRBV7-9 and TRBJ2-5 gives the whole variable domain DTGVSQNPRHKITKRGQNVTFRCDPISEHNRLYWYRQTLGQGPEFLTYFQNEAQLEKSRLLSDRFSAERPKGSFSTLEIQRTEQGDSAMYLCASSLTSVPETQYFGPGTRLLVL.

The chain is built from TRBV28 and TRBJ1-5; perhaps TRBD1 as D (5 bases). V was trimmed by 7 bases and J by 4 bases, leaving 17 bases between them. Germline V gives CDR1 MDHEN, CDR2 SYDVKM. CDR3 length equals 15 residues. CDR3 sequence (DNA): TGTGCCAGCATCCCTCTCCAGGGATCTAATCAGCCCCAGCATTTT. The encoded protein is CASIPLQGSNQPQHF.

This clonotype was picked up a small number of times. CDR3 sequence (DNA): TGTGCCAGCAGTCGATCGGGAGGCTGGAATGAGCAGTTCTTC. The encoded protein is CASSRSGGWNEQFF. This chain connects TRBV25-1 to TRBJ2-1; 7 nucleotides line up with TRBD2. V was pared by 5 bases and J by 7 bases, with 8 bases of the junction left unmatched. The CDR3 totals 14 residues. Per germline, CDR1 MGHDK and CDR2 SYGVNS.

The chain couples TRBV7-2 to TRBJ1-6; the match to TRBD1 covers 7 bases. The CDR3 length is 15 residues. V shed 0 bases and J 10 bases; nucleotides not matched to a gene: 6. Germline CDR1 reads SGHTA; CDR2 reads FQGNSA. CDR3 nucleotides: TGTGCCAGCAGCTTAGCGTACAGGGGACTCTCACCCCTCCACTTT. Translation gives CASSLAYRGLSPLHF.

This clonotype was detected a few times. V usage is TRBV5-5 and J usage is TRBJ2-2, with TRBD1 as a possible D gene (6 bases). Germline CDR1 SGHKS, CDR2 YYEKEE (reference sequence). Between the trimmed V and J ends, which lost 3 bases and 2 bases, there was a span of 11 bases. CDR3 length: 15 amino acids. CDR3 sequence (DNA): TGTGCCAGCAGCTGGAGTGGGGGCAACACCGGGGAGCTGTTTTTT. Translating gives CASSWSGGNTGELFF.

The gene calls are TRBV28 and TRBJ2-7; possibly TRBD1 or TRBD2 for D (5 bases each). The CDR3 totals 13 residues. V shed 6 bases and J shed 6 bases, with 15 bases lying between them. Germline V gene lookup returns CDR1 MDHEN and CDR2 SYDVKM. The CDR3 coding sequence is TGTGCCAGCAGGCCTCCGGGACGTAGCGAGCAGTACTTC. Translated, it gives CASRPPGRSEQYF.

The V and J genes are TRBV6-1 and TRBJ2-3; D ambiguous. Germline V gene lookup returns CDR1 MNHNS and CDR2 SASEGT. V lost 8 bases, J lost 10 bases, and 19 bases lay in between. The length of the CDR3 is 13 residues. Here the CDR3 reads CASVGPLKSAQYF. CDR3 coding DNA: TGTGCCAGCGTGGGCCCCCTAAAGTCGGCGCAGTATTTT.

V usage is TRBV7-2 and J usage is TRBJ2-3, with TRBD2 as a possible D gene (6 bases). The CDR3 sequence is 12 residues long. Germline V gives CDR1 SGHTA, CDR2 FQGNSA. Trimming stripped 1 base from V and 9 bases from J, with 8 bases between. CDR3 in DNA: TGTGCCAGCAGCTTAGACGCGGGGACGCAGTATTTT. Translating it yields CASSLDAGTQYF.

This clonotype was picked up a small number of times. This chain connects TRBV10-3 to TRBJ2-1; D is unclear. The CDR3 runs 15 residues. The germline V gene encodes CDR1 ENHRY and CDR2 SYGVKD. Trimming took off 0 bases at V and 7 bases at J, with 13 bases between the two ends. As DNA, the CDR3 is TGTGCCATCAGTGAGTCGATTTTAAGTGGGAATGAGCAGTTCTTC. This gives the protein CAISESILSGNEQFF.

A few counts support this clonotype. This chain joins TRBV29-1 and TRBJ2-7; possible D gene TRBD2, 5 bases. This CDR3 has 14 residues. V lost 3 bases to trimming and J lost 2 bases, with 14 bases between them. Germline loops: CDR1 SQVTM, CDR2 ANQGSEA. The CDR3 nucleotides read TGCAGCGTTGAGGCGGCGGGTACTACCTACGAGCAGTACTTC. It translates to CSVEAAGTTYEQYF.

The chain uses TRBV2 and TRBJ2-1; TRBD1 aligns across 12 bases. The germline gives CDR1 SNHLY, CDR2 FYNNEI. The CDR3 extends over 15 amino acids. The V and J ends lost 7 bases and 9 bases, in that order; junction bases with no gene match: 10. CDR3 loop: CASITGTGGLVEQFF. The DNA for the CDR3 is TGTGCCAGCATTACCGGGACAGGGGGCCTGGTTGAGCAGTTCTTC.

There are a few counts of this clonotype. The V and J genes are TRBV3-1 and TRBJ1-3; D might be TRBD1 (6 bases). The V end lost 5 bases, the J end lost 1 base, and 15 bases lay between the germline ends. The CDR3 is made up of 16 amino acids. Germline lookup yields CDR1 LGHDT and CDR2 YNNKEL (reference sequence). For the CDR3, the DNA is TGTGCCAGCAGCTCTTCTCTGGGGGCTTCTGGAAACACCATATATTTT. Translating it yields CASSSSLGASGNTIYF.

The V call is TRBV11-2, the J call TRBJ2-4; D unresolved. The CDR3 runs to 13 residues. Germline CDR1 SGHAT, CDR2 FQNNGV. V lost 1 base and J lost 5, with 6 bases in between. The CDR3 DNA reads as TGTGCCAGCAGCTTAGGCCTACAAAACATTCAGTACTTC. It yields the protein CASSLGLQNIQYF.

This clonotype was recorded a few times. V gene TRBV20-1 combines with J gene TRBJ2-5, with TRBD2 matching over 11 bases. CDR1 and CDR2 from the germline V gene are DFQATT and SNEGSKA (reference sequence). This CDR3 contains 14 residues. The J segment lost 4 bases and the V segment lost 4 bases, leaving 5 bases of the junction unmatched. The CDR3 DNA reads TGCAGTGCTAATAGCGGGGGGGCCGGAGAGACCCAGTACTTC. Encoded protein: CSANSGGAGETQYF.

This chain uses TRBV28 with TRBJ1-5; perhaps TRBD1 as D (6 bases). Germline V gene lookup returns CDR1 MDHEN and CDR2 SYDVKM. The CDR3 sequence is 15 residues long. V lost 4 bases and J 3 bases, leaving 13 bases between the germline ends. The CDR3 region is CASSSTGQFNQPQHF. The CDR3 nucleotides read TGTGCCAGCAGTTCCACCGGACAGTTCAATCAGCCCCAGCATTTT.

The chain combines TRBV24-1 with TRBJ2-7; D may be TRBD2 (6 bases). This CDR3 is 15 amino acids long. The V and J ends lost 3 bases and 0 bases respectively, with 11 bases between them. CDR1 and CDR2 from the germline V gene are KGHDR and SFDVKD. The CDR3 DNA reads as TGTGCCACCAGTGATCCGCGGGACGACTCCTACGAGCAGTACTTC. Translating it yields CATSDPRDDSYEQYF.

The chain is built from TRBV29-1 and TRBJ2-7; 11 nucleotides agree with TRBD1. Germline loops: CDR1 SQVTM, CDR2 ANQGSEA. V was pared by 1 base and J by 3 bases, with 2 bases of the junction left unmatched. The CDR3 has 14 amino acids. The CDR3 is CSVEVGTGGYEQYF. The CDR3 coding sequence is TGCAGCGTTGAAGTAGGGACAGGGGGCTACGAGCAGTACTTC.

This clonotype was recorded many times. The chain has TRBV7-9 and TRBJ2-1, with 11 bases identical to TRBD2. CDR3 size: 15 residues. The ends lost 5 bases at V and 5 bases at J; junction bases unmatched: 5. Germline-derived CDR1 and CDR2 are SEHNR and FQNEAQ (reference sequence). CDR3 residues: CASSASGRPNNEQFF. DNA for the CDR3: TGTGCCAGCAGCGCTAGCGGGAGGCCAAACAATGAGCAGTTCTTC. Filled out from reference TRBV7-9 and TRBJ2-1, the complete variable domain reads DTGVSQNPRHKITKRGQNVTFRCDPISEHNRLYWYRQTLGQGPEFLTYFQNEAQLEKSRLLSDRFSAERPKGSFSTLEIQRTEQGDSAMYLCASSASGRPNNEQFFGPGTRLTVL.

The chain uses TRBV12-3 or TRBV12-4 and TRBJ1-4, with D hard to call. The ends were cut back, 4 bases at V and 5 bases at J, with 14 bases in the middle. The CDR3 is made up of 15 amino acids. The CDR3 DNA reads TGTGCCAGCAGTTCCGCCAGGAAATCAAATGAAAAACTGTTTTTT. Translation: CASSSARKSNEKLFF.

The chain has TRBV7-6 and TRBJ2-5, with 9 positions matching TRBD2. V lost 10 bases and J lost 5; bases outside the gene matches: 11. Germline values: CDR1 SGHVS, CDR2 FNYEAQ. This CDR3 has 14 residues. As DNA, the CDR3 is TGTGCCACGGCGGGGGGGCCGGGTTGGGAGACCCAGTACTTC. It translates to CATAGGPGWETQYF.

The chain uses TRBV4-2 and TRBJ2-5, with D uncertain. The V gene lost 5 bases and the J gene lost 4 bases, with 11 bases spanning the gap. The CDR3 is made up of 13 amino acids. Per the germline V gene, CDR1 is LGHNA and CDR2 is YNFKEQ. CDR3 in DNA: TGTGCCAGCAGCAAAGGGTATCGAGAGACCCAGTACTTC. It codes for CASSKGYRETQYF.

The chain joins TRBV20-1 to TRBJ2-1; tentatively, D is TRBD2 (6 bases). Trimming removed 0 bases at V and 1 base at J, with 16 bases between. This CDR3 has 17 residues. CDR1 is DFQATT, CDR2 SNEGSKA, per germline (reference sequence). The CDR3 spells CSARDQIAGRSYNEQFF. The CDR3 DNA follows: TGCAGTGCTAGAGATCAAATAGCCGGGAGATCCTACAATGAGCAGTTCTTC.